This paragraph reports one T cell receptor beta chain. Authors' data handling: Amplification of reference gene primers provided the estimated nucleated cell counts. This table comes from immunoSEQ multiplex PCR, and its TCRdb copy is limited to in-frame clones, with some not included. Clone size and the V and J calls come from that table; the DNA yielded D and trimming. The data contain over 250,000 clones, 83% of them singletons. The data are from a study of blood T cell repertoires in COVID-19. For the study at large: Samples came from the United States, Italy and Spain, spanning acute and convalescent COVID-19. Sources were T cells, B-cell-depleted T cells, or PBMCs; the material itself was cDNA or gDNA.

The CDR3 sequence is 13 residues long. CDR1 is MNHEY and CDR2 is SMNVEV in the germline V gene (reference sequence). V was clipped by 6 bases and J by 12 bases, with 18 bases between them. Material for sequencing was peripheral blood. This sequence was found in a woman aged 50 to 60 who had recovered from COVID-19. The rearrangement uses TRBV27 and TRBJ2-1; D is perhaps TRBD2 (7 bases). CDR3 coding DNA: TGTGCCAGCAGCAAAGACTTGGCGGGGGCGCAGTTCTTC. Translating gives CASSKDLAGAQFF.